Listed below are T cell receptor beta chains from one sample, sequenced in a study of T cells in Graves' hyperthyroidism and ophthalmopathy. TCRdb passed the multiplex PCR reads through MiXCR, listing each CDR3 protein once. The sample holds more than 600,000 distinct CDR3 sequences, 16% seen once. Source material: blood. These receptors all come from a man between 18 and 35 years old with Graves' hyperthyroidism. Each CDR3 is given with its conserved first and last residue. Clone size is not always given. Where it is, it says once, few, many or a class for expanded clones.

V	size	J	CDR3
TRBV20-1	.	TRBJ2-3	CSLTGVSTDTQYF
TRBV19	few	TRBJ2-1	CASSITPSSYNEQFF
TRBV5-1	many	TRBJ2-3	CASSFGTGGGLSLADTQYF
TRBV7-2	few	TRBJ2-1	CASSDTTRGRLWEQFF
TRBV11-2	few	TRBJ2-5	CASTPPDRQETQYF
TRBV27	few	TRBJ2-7	CASSLSGQGANYEQYF
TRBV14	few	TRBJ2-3	CASSLSWNTQYF
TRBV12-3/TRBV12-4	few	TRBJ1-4	CASSETVVNEKLFF
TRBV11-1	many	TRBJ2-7	CASSKGPSGSYEQYF
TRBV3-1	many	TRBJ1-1	CASSAVPEWTVNTEAFF
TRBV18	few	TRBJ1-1	CASSPARTEAFF
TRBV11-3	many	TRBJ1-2	CASTPGGTDYGYTF
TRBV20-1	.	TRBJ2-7	CSGATGLTDEQYF
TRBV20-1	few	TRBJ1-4	CSARDDGQGYEKLFF
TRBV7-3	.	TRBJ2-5	CASSFRASETQYF
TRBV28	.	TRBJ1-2	CATFTPINYGYTF
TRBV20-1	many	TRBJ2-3	CSARPHSTDTQYF
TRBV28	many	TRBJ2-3	CASSLVVQDTQYF
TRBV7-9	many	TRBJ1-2	CASSSWSGVDGYTF
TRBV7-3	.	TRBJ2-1	CASSENKNEQFF
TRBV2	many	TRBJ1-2	CASTRAGGNYGYTF
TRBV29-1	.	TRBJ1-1	CSVSYRTQAFF
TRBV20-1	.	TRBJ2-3	CSARRQEKGGWPSTDTQYF
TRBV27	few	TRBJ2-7	CASSYRGHLREQYF
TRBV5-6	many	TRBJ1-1	CASSLRQGRWVGTEAFF
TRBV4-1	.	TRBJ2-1	CASSQDRGSSYNEQFF
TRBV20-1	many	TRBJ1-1	CSAPLTGGGRNTEAFF
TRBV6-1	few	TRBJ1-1	CASSPNGFGTEAFF
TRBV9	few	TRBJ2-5	CASSVEEGYQETQYF
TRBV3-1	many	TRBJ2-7	CASSGGQGDYEQYF
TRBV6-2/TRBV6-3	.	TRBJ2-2	CASSHRGLAGSWHTGEPFF
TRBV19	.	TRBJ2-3	CASSTLLRAGTDTQYF
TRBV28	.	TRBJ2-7	CASSFSAEAYEQYF